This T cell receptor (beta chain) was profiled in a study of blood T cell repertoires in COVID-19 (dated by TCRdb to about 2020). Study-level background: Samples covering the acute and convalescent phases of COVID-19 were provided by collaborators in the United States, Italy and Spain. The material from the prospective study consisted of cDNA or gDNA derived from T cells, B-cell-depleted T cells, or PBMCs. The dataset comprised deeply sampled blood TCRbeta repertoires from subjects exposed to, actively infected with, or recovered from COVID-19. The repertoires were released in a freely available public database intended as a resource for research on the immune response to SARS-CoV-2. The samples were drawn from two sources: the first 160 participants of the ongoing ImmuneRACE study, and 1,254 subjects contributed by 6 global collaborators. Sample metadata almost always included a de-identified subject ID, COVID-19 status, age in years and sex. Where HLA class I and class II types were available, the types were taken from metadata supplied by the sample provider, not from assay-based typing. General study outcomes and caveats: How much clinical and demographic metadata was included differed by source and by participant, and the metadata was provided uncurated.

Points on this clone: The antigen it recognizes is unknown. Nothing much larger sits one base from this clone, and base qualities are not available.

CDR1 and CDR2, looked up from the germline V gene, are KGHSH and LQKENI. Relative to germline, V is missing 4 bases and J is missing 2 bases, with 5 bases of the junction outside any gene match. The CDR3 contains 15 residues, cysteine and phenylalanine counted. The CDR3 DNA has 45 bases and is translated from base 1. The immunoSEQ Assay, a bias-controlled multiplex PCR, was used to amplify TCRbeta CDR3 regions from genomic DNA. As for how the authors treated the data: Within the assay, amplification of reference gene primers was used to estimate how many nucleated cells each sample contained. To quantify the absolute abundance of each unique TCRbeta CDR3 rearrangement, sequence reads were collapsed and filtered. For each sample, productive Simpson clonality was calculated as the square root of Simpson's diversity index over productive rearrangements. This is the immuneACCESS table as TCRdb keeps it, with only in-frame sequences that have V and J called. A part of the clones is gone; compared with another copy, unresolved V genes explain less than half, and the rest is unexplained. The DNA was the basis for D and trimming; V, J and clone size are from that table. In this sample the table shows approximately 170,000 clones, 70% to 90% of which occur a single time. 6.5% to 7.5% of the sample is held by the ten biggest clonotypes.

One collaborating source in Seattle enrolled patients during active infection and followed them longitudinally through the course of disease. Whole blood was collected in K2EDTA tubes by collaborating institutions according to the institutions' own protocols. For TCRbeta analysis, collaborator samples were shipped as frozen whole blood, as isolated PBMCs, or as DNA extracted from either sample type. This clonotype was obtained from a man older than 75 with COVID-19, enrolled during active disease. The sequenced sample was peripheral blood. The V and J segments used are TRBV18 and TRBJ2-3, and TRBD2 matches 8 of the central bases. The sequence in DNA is TGTGCCAGCTCACGGGATAGCGGGGCCACAGATACGCAGTATTTT. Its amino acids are CASSRDSGATDTQYF.